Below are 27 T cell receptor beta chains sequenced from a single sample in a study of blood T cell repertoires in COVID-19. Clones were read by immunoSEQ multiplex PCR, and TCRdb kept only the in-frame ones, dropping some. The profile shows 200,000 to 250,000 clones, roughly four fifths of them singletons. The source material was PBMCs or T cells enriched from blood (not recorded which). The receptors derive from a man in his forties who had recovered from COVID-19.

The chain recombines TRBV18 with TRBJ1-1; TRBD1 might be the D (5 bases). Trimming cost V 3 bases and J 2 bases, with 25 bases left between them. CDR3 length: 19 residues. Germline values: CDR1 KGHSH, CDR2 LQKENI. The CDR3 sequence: CASSPYRWTRSTPNTEAFF. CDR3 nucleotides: TGTGCCAGCTCACCCTACCGATGGACACGCAGCACCCCTAACACTGAAGCTTTCTTT.

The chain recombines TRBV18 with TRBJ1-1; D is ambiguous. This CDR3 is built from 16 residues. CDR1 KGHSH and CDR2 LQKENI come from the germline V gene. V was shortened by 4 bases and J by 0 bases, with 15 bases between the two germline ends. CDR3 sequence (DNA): TGTGCCAGCTCACTCCCAACGACAAGCCTGAACACTGAAGCTTTCTTT. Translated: CASSLPTTSLNTEAFF.

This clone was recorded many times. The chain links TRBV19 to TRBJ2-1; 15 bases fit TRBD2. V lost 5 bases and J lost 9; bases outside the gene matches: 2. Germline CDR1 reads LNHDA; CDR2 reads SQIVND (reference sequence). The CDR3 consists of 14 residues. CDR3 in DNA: TGTGCCAGTAGTTGGACTAGCGGGAGGGGTGAGCAGTTCTTC. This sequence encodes CASSWTSGRGEQFF.

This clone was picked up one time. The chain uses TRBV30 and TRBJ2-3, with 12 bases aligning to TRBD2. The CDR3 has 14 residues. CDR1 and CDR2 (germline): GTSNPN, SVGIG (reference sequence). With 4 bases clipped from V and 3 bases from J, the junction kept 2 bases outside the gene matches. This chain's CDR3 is CAWTSGRGTDTQYF. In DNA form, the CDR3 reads TGTGCCTGGACTAGCGGGAGGGGGACAGATACGCAGTATTTT. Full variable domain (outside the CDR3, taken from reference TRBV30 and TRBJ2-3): SQTIHQWPATLVQPVGSPLSLECTVEGTSNPNLYWYRQAAGRGLQLLFYSVGIGQISSEVPQNLSASRPQDRQFILSSKKLLLSDSGFYLCAWTSGRGTDTQYFGPGTRLTVL.

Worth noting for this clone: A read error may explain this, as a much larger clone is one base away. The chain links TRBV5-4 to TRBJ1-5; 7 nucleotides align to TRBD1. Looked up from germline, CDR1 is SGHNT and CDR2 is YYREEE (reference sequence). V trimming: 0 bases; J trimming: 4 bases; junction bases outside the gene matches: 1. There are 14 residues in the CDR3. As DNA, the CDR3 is TGTGCCAGCAGCTTGGGGACAGGTAATCAGCCCCAGCATTTT. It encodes CASSLGTGNQPQHF.

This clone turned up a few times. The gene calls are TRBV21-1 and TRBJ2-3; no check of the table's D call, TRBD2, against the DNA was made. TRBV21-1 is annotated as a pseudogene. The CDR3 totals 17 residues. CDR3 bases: TGTGCCAGCAGCCCTAAAAATCAAGCGGGAGATAAAGATACGCAGTATTTT. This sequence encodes CASSPKNQAGDKDTQYF.

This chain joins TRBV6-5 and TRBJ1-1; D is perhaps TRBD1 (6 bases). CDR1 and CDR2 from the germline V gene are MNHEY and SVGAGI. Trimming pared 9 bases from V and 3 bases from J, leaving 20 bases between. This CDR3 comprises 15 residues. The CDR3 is CASTPLTGRDTEAFF. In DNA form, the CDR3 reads TGTGCCAGTACCCCCTTGACAGGAAGGGACACTGAAGCTTTCTTT.

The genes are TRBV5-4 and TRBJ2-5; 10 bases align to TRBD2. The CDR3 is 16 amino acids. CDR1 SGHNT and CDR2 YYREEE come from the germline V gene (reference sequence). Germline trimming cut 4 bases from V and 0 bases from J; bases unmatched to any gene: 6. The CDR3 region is CASSPSGRGHQETQYF. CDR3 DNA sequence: TGTGCCAGCAGCCCTAGCGGGAGAGGACACCAAGAGACCCAGTACTTC.

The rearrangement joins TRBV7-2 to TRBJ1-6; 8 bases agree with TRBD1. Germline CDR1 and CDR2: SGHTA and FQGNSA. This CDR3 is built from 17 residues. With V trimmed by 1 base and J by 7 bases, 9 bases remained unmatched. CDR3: CASSLEFTGGRNSPLHF. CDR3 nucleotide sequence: TGTGCCAGCAGCTTAGAGTTTACAGGGGGGAGAAATTCACCCCTCCACTTT. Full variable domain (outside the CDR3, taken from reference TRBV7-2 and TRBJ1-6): GAGVSQSPSNKVTEKGKDVELRCDPISGHTALYWYRQSLGQGLEFLIYFQGNSAPDKSGLPSDRFSAERTGGSVSTLTIQRTQQEDSAVYLCASSLEFTGGRNSPLHFGNGTRLTVT.

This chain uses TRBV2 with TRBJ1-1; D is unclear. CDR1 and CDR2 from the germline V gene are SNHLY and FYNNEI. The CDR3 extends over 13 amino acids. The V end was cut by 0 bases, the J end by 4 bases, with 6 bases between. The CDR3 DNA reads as TGTGCCAGCAGTGAAGCTTATCGCACTGAAGCTTTCTTT. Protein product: CASSEAYRTEAFF.

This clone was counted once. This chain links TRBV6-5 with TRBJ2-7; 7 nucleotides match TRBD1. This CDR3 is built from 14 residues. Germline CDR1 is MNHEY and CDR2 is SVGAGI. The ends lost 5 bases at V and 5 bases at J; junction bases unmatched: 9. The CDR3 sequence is CASSPRQGGNEQYF. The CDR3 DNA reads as TGTGCCAGCAGTCCACGACAGGGTGGGAACGAGCAGTACTTC.

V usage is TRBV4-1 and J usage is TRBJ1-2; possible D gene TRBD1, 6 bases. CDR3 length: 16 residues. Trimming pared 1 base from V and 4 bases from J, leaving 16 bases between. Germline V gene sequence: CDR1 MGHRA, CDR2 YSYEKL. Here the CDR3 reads CASSQVKPGASYGYTF. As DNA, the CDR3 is TGCGCCAGCAGCCAAGTCAAGCCAGGGGCTAGCTATGGCTACACCTTC.

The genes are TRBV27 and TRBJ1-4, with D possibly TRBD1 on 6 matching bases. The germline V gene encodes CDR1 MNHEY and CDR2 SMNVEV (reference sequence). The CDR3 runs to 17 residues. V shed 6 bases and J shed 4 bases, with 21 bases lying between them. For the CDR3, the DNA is TGTGCCAGCAGCCCTAAAGGGCCAGGGGCCATTAATGAAAAACTGTTTTTT. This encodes CASSPKGPGAINEKLFF.

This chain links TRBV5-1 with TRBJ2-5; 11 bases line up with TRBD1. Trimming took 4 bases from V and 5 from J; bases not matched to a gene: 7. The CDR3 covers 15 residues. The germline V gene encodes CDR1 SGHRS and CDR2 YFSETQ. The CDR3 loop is CASSDGQGAQETQYF. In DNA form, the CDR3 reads TGCGCCAGCAGCGACGGACAGGGGGCTCAGGAGACCCAGTACTTC.

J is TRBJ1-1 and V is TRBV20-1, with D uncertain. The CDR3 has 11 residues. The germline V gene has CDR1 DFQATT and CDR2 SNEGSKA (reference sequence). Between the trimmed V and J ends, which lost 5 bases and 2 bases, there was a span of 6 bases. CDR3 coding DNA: TGCAGTGCTTTCTTTAACACTGAAGCTTTCTTT. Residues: CSAFFNTEAFF.

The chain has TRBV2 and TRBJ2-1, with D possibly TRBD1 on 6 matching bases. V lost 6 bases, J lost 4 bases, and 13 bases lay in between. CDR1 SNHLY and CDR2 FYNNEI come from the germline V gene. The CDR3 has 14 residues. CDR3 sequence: CASRGQLHYNEQFF. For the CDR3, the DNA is TGTGCCAGCAGAGGACAGCTACATTACAATGAGCAGTTCTTC. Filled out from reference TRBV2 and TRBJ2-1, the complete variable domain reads EPEVTQTPSHQVTQMGQEVILRCVPISNHLYFYWYRQILGQKVEFLVSFYNNEISEKSEIFDDQFSVERPDGSNFTLKIRSTKLEDSAMYFCASRGQLHYNEQFFGPGTRLTVL.

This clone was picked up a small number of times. The CDR3 sequence: CASRGTGVYSPLHF. CDR3 nucleotides: TGTGCCAGCAGGGGGACGGGGGTATATTCACCCCTCCACTTT. This rearrangement joins TRBV27 to TRBJ1-6, with TRBD1 as a possible D gene (5 bases). The ends were cut back, 6 bases at V and 8 bases at J, with 14 bases in the middle. The CDR3 runs to 14 residues. The germline V gene has CDR1 MNHEY and CDR2 SMNVEV (reference sequence).

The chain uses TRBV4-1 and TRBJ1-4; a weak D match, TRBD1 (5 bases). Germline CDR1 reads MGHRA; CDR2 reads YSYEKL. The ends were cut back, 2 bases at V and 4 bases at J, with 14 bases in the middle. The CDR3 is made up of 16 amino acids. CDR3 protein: CASSQPPGGSNEKLFF. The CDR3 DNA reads TGCGCCAGCAGCCAACCGCCTGGGGGGAGTAATGAAAAACTGTTTTTT.

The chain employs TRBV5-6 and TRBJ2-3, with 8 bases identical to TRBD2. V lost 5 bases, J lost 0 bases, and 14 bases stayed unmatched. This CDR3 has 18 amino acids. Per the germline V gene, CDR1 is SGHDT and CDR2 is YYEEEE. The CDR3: CASRRTQGGRLSTDTQYF. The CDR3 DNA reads TGTGCCAGCAGACGTACCCAAGGCGGGAGGTTGAGCACAGATACGCAGTATTTT.

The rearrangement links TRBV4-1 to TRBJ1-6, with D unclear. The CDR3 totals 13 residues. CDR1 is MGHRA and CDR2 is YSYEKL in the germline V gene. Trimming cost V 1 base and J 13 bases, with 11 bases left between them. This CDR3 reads CASSQGGVSPLHF. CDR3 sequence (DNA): TGCGCCAGCAGCCAAGGCGGGGTTTCGCCCCTCCACTTT.

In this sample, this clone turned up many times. CDR3 sequence reads: CASSLALAEQFF. CDR3 sequence (DNA): TGTGCCAGCAGCTTGGCCTTGGCCGAGCAGTTCTTC. This chain uses TRBV5-4 with TRBJ2-1; D gene ambiguous. Deletions cut 0 bases from V and 10 bases from J, with 8 bases between. Germline assignment: CDR1 SGHNT and CDR2 YYREEE (reference sequence). The CDR3 is made up of 12 amino acids.

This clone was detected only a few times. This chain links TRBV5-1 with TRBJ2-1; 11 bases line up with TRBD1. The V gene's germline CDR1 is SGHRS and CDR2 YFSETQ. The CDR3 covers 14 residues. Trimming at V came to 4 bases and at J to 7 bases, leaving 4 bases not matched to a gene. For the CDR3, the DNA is TGCGCCAGCAGCCATGGGGACAGGGGGAATGAGCAGTTCTTC. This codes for CASSHGDRGNEQFF.

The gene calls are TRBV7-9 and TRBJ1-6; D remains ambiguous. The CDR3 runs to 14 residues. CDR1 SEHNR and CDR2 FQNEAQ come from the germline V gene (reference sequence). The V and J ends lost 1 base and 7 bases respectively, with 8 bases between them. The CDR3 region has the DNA TGTGCCAGCAGCTTAGAATTTTCGAATTCACCCCTCCACTTT. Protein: CASSLEFSNSPLHF.

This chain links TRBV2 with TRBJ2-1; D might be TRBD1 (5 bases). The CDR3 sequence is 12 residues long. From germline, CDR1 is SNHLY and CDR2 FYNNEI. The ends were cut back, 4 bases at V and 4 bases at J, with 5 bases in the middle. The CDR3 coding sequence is TGTGCCAGCAGTGGACAGTACAATGAGCAGTTCTTC. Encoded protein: CASSGQYNEQFF.

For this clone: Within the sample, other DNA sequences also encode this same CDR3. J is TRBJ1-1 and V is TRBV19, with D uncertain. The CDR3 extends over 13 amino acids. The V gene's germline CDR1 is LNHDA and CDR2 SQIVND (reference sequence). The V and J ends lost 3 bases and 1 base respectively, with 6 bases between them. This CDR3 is CASSISGNTEAFF. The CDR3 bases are TGTGCCAGTAGTATTTCAGGGAACACTGAAGCTTTCTTT.

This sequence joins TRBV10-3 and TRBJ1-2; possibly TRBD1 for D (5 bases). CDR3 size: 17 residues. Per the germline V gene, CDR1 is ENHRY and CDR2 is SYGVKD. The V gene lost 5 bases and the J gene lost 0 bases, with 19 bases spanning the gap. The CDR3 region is CAISTGWILTANYGYTF. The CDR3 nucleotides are TGTGCCATCAGTACTGGGTGGATTTTGACAGCTAACTATGGCTACACCTTC.

The CDR3 nucleotides read TGTGCCAGCTCCCAAGGACAGGGACATAATAGCAATCAGCCCCAGCATTTT. Translated, it gives CASSQGQGHNSNQPQHF. This rearrangement joins TRBV18 to TRBJ1-5, with TRBD1 matching over 8 bases. V was clipped by 6 bases and J by 0 bases; unmatched bases: 10. In germline, CDR1 is KGHSH, CDR2 LQKENI. The length of the CDR3 is 17 residues.